These 9 T cell receptor beta chains were sequenced from one sample in a study of blood T cell repertoires in COVID-19 (dated by TCRdb to the early 2020s). Receptor amplification or capture employed the immunoSEQ multiplex PCR assay. TCRdb mirrors the immuneACCESS table, restricted to in-frame sequences. Some clones are absent from its copies; in checked studies, under half trace to an unresolved V gene, and the reason for the others is unknown. The sample table records hundreds of thousands of clones; around 88% of these occur just once. Together, the top ten hold about 1.2% of the sample. Specimen: PBMCs or T cells enriched from blood (not recorded which). Receptor source: a woman in her forties with acute COVID-19.

This clone has only a few counts. The chain joins TRBV11-3 to TRBJ2-3; a possible D gene is TRBD2 (6 bases). There are 15 residues in the CDR3. V dropped 4 bases and J dropped 2 bases, with 13 bases sitting between them. Germline CDR1 is SGHNT and CDR2 is YENEEA. The CDR3, as DNA: TGTGCCAGCAGCTCCCCGGGACTTTACACAGATACGCAGTATTTT. Its translation: CASSSPGLYTDTQYF.

The chain employs TRBV4-2 and TRBJ2-2, with 7 bases aligning to TRBD2. The CDR3 is made up of 16 amino acids. V lost 2 bases to trimming and J lost 5 bases; unmatched junction nucleotides: 8. CDR1 and CDR2 (germline): LGHNA, YNFKEQ. CDR3 DNA sequence: TGTGCCAGCAGCCAAAATCTGGCAGCGGGGACCGGGGAGCTGTTTTTT. The encoded protein is CASSQNLAAGTGELFF.

The chain has TRBV28 and TRBJ2-5; 7 bases align to TRBD2. CDR1 is MDHEN and CDR2 is SYDVKM in the germline V gene. Unmatched junction bases numbered 10, after V lost 6 bases and J lost 3 bases. This CDR3 has 15 residues. CDR3 loop: CASSTHFAGEETQYF. CDR3 bases: TGTGCCAGCAGCACCCATTTTGCGGGAGAAGAGACCCAGTACTTC.

J is TRBJ2-6 and V is TRBV5-1; D is ambiguous. Germline V gives CDR1 SGHRS, CDR2 YFSETQ. Trimming removed 0 bases at V and 0 bases at J, with 7 bases between. The CDR3 spans 16 residues. DNA for the CDR3: TGCGCCAGCAGCTTGGGCAGGAACTCTGGGGCCAACGTCCTGACTTTC. It codes for CASSLGRNSGANVLTF.

CDR3 sequence: CASSVQGLAGAYEQYV. The CDR3 DNA sequence: TGTGCCAGCAGCGTACAAGGACTAGCGGGAGCCTACGAGCAGTACGTC. The chain recombines TRBV5-4 with TRBJ2-7, with 13 bases matching TRBD2. Losses at the gene ends were 4 bases for V and 2 bases for J; bases not matched to a gene: 6. This CDR3 comprises 16 residues. Germline CDR1 is SGHNT and CDR2 is YYREEE (reference sequence).

This clone turned up a few times. The chain carries TRBV7-2 and TRBJ2-1, with 7 nucleotides matching TRBD2. Trimming took 5 bases from V and 8 from J; bases not matched to a gene: 6. The germline CDR1 and CDR2 sequences are SGHTA and FQGNSA. The CDR3 length is 13 residues. The CDR3 sequence: CASSVVSGDEQFF. Here the CDR3 DNA reads TGTGCCAGCAGCGTCGTGAGCGGGGATGAGCAGTTCTTC.

The rearrangement uses TRBV27 and TRBJ2-1, with D perhaps TRBD1 (6 bases). The CDR3 has 14 amino acids. Trimming cost V 5 bases and J 0 bases, with 8 bases left between them. Per the germline V gene, CDR1 is MNHEY and CDR2 is SMNVEV (reference sequence). The CDR3 sequence: CASSEGGSYNEQFF. The CDR3 DNA reads as TGTGCCAGCAGTGAAGGGGGCTCCTACAATGAGCAGTTCTTC.

The chain employs TRBV2 and TRBJ2-3; no definite D call. This CDR3 has 15 residues. Deletions cut 6 bases from V and 1 base from J, with 14 bases between. Germline lookup yields CDR1 SNHLY and CDR2 FYNNEI. The CDR3: CASRVERVGTDTQYF. Here the CDR3 DNA reads TGTGCCAGCAGGGTCGAACGGGTGGGCACAGATACGCAGTATTTT.

This chain links TRBV7-9 with TRBJ1-4; D ambiguous. CDR1 and CDR2 from the germline V gene are SEHNR and FQNEAQ (reference sequence). Trimming stripped 5 bases from V and 0 bases from J, with 10 bases between. This CDR3 contains 15 residues. The DNA for the CDR3 is TGTGCCAGCAGCCTTCTAGGCGCAACTAATGAAAAACTGTTTTTT. This gives the protein CASSLLGATNEKLFF.